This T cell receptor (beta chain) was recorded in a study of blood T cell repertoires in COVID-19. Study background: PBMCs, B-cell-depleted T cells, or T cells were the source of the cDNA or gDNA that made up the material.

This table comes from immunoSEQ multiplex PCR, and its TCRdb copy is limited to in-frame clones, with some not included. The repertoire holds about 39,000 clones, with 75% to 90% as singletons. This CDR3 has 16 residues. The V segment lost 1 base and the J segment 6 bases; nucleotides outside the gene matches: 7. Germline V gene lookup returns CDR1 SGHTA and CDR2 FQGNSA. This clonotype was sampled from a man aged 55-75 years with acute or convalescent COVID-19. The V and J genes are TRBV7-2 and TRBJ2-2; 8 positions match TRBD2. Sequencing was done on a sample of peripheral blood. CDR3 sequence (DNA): TGTGCCAGCAGCTTAGGCCCGGGGGGGTCCGCCGGGGAGCTGTTTTTT. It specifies CASSLGPGGSAGELFF.